This T cell receptor beta chain came from a study of patients and donors after allogeneic stem cell transplantation. TCRdb itself ran the RT-PCR reads through MiXCR, one entry per CDR3 protein. In the table there are approximately 200,000 distinct CDR3 sequences, about 38% of which are singletons. The receptor comes from a human donor who was either an allogeneic HSCT recipient or a stem cell or donor lymphocyte infusion donor (not recorded which). It is not recorded whose cells these are; they may come from a transplant donor. Sample: blood, either unsorted or a sorted T cell fraction (not recorded which).

DNA of the CDR3: TGCAGCGTTGGAGTCGCAGCCGGTACGGCTTTCTTT. Encoded protein: CSVGVAAGTAFF. This sequence joins TRBV29-1 and TRBJ1-1; D not certain. The germline gives CDR1 SQVTM, CDR2 ANQGSEA. Trimming left V 4 bases short and J 11 bases short, with 17 bases between. The CDR3 spans 12 residues.